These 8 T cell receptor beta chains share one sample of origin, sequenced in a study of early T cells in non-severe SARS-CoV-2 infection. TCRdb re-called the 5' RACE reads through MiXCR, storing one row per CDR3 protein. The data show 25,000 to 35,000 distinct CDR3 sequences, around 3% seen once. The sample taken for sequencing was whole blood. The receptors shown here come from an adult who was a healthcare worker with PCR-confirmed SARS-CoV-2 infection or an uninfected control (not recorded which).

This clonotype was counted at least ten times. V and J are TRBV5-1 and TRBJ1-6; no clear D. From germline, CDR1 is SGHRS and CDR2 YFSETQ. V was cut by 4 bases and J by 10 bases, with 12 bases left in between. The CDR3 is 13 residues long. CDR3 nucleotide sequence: TGCGCCAGCAGCGCCGGCCGGGGATCACCCCTCCACTTT. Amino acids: CASSAGRGSPLHF.

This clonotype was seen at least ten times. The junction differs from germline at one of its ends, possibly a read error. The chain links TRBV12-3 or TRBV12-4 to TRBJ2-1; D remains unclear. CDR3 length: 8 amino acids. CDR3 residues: CASSPRVF. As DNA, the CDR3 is TGTGCCAGCAGTCCTCGGGTCTTC.

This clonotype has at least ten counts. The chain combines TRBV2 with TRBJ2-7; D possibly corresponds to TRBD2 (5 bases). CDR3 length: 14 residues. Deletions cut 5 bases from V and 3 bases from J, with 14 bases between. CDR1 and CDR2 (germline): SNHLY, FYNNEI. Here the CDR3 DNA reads TGTGCCAGCAGTCTTTCTAACGGGATCTACGAGCAGTACGTC. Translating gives CASSLSNGIYEQYV.

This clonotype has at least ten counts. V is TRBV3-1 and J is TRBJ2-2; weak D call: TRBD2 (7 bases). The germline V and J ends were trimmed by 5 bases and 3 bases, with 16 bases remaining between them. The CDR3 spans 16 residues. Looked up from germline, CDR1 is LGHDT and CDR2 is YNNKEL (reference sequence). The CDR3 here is CASSTLGGRDTGELFF. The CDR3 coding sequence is TGTGCCAGCAGCACCCTCGGGGGGCGGGACACCGGGGAGCTGTTTTTT.

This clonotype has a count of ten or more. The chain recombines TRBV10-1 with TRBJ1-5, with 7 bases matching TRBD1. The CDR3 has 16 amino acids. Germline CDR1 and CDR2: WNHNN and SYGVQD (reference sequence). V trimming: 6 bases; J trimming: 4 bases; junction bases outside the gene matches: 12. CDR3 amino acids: CASRKRDRRLNQPQHF. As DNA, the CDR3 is TGCGCCAGCAGAAAACGGGACAGAAGGCTAAATCAGCCCCAGCATTTT.

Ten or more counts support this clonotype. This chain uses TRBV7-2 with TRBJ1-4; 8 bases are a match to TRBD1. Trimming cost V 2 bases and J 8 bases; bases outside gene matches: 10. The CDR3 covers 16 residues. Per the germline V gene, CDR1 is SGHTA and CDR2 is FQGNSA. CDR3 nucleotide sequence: TGTGCCAGCAGCTTATCTGGACAGGGAGTGGGGGAAAAACTGTTTTTT. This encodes CASSLSGQGVGEKLFF.

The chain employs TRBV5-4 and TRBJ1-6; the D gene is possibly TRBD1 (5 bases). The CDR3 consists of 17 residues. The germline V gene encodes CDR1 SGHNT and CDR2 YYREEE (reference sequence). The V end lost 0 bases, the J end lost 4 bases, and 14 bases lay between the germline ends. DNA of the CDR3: TGTGCCAGCAGCTTGGGGTCAGGGCCTATGTATAATTCACCCCTCCACTTT. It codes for CASSLGSGPMYNSPLHF. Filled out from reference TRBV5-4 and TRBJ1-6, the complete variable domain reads ETGVTQSPTHLIKTRGQQVTLRCSSQSGHNTVSWYQQALGQGPQFIFQYYREEENGRGNFPPRFSGLQFPNYSSELNVNALELDDSALYLCASSLGSGPMYNSPLHFGNGTRLTVT.

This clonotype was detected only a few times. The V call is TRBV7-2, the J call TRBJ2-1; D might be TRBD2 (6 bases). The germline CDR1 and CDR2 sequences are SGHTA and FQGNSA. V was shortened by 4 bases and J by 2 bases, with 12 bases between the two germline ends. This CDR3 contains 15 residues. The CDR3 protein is CASSWGDSPYNEQFF. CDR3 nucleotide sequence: TGTGCCAGCAGCTGGGGGGATTCCCCCTACAATGAGCAGTTCTTC.